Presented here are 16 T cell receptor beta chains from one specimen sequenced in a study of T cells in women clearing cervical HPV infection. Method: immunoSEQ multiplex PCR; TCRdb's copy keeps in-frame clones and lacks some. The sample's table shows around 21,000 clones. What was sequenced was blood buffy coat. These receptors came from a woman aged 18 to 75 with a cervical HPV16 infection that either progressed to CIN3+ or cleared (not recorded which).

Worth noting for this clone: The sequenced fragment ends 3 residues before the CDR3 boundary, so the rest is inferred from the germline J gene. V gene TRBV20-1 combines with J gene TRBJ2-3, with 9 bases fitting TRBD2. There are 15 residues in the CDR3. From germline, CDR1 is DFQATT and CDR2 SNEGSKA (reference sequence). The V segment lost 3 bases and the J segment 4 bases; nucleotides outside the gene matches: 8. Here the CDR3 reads CSASLPLAGSDTQYF. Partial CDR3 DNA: TGCAGTGCTAGTTTGCCACTAGCGGGTTCAGATACG.

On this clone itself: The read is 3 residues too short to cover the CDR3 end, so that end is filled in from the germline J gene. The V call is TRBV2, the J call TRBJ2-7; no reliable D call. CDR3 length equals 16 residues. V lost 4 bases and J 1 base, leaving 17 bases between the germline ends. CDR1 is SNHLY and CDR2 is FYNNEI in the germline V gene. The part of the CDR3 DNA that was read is TGTGCCAGCAGTGGGGCTGGAGAGCCTCCTTCCTACGAG. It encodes CASSGAGEPPSYE. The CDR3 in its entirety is CASSGAGEPPSYEQYF.

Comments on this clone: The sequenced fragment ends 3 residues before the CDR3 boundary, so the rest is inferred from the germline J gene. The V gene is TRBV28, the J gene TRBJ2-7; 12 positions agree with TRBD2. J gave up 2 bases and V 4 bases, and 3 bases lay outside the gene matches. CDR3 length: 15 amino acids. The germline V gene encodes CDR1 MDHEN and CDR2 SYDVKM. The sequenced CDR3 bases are TGTGCCAGCAGTTCGACTAGCGGGAGCGCCTACGAG. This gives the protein CASSSTSGSAYE. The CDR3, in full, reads CASSSTSGSAYEQYF.

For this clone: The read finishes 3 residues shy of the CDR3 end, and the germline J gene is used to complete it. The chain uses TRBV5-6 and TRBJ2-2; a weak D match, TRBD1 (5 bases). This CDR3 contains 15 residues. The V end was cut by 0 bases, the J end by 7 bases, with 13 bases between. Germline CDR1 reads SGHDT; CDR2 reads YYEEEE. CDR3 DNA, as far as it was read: TGTGCCAGCAGCTTGGTCGGCAGGGTCGGCGGGGAG. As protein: CASSLVGRVGGE. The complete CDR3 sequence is CASSLVGRVGGELFF.

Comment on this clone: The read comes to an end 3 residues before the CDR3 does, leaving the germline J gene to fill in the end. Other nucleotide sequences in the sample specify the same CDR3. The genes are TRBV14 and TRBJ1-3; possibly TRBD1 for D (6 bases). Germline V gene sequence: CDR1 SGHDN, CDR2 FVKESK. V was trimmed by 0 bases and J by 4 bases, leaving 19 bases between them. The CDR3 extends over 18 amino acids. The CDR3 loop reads CASSQDYWVRGTGNTIYF. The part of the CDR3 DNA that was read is TGTGCCAGCAGCCAAGATTATTGGGTAAGGGGGACAGGAAACACC.

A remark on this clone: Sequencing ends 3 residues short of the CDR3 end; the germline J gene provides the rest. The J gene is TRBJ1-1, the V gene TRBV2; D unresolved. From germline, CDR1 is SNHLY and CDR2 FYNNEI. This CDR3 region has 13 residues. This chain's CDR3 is CASTPPSRFGAFF. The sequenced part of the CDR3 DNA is TGTGCCAGCACCCCCCCATCTCGGTTTGGA.

Here the CDR3 reads CSASWTSGRLKTQYF. CDR3 DNA, as far as it was read: TGCAGTGCTAGTTGGACTAGCGGGAGGTTGAAGACC. This chain joins TRBV20-1 and TRBJ2-5; 14 bases match TRBD2. The read ends 3 residues early relative to the CDR3; the germline J gene fills the gap. Germline trimming cut 3 bases from V and 6 bases from J; bases unmatched to any gene: 6. The germline gives CDR1 DFQATT, CDR2 SNEGSKA (reference sequence). The length of the CDR3 is 15 residues.

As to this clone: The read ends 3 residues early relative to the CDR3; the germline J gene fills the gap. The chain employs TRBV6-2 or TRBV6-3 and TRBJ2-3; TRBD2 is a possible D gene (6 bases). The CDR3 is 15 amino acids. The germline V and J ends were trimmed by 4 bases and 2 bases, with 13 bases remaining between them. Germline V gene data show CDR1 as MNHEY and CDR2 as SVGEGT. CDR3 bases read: TGTGCCAGCAGTTCCGGGACTGAAGACACAGATACG. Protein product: CASSSGTEDTDT. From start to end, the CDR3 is CASSSGTEDTDTQYF.

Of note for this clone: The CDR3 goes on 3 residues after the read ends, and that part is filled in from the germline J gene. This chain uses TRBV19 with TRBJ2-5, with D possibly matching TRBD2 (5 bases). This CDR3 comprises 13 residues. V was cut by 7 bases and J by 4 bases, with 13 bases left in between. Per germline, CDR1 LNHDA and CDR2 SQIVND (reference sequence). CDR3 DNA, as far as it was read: TGTGCCAGTATGAGGGTGGTCGGAGAGACC. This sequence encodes CASMRVVGET. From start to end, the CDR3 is CASMRVVGETQYF.

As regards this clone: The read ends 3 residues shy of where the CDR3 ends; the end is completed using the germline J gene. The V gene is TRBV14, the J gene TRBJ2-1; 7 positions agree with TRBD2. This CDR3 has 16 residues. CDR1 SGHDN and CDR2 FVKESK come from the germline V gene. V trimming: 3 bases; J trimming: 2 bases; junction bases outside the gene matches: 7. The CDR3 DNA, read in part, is TGTGCCAGCAGCCATTCTCCGGGACTACCCTACAATGAG. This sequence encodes CASSHSPGLPYNE. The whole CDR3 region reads CASSHSPGLPYNEQFF.

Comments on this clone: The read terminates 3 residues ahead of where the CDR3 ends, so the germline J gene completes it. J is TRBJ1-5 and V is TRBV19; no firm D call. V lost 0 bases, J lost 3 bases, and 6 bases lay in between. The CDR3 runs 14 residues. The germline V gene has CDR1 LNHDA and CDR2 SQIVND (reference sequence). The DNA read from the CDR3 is TGTGCCAGTAGTATAGACAGGCCCAATCAGCCC. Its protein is CASSIDRPNQP. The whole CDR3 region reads CASSIDRPNQPQHF.

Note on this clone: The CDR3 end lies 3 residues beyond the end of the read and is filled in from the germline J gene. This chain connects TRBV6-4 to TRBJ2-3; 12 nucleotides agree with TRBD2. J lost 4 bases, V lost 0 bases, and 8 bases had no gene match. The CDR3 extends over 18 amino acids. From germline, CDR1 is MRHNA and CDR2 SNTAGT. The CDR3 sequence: CASSDSPTGLAGSDTQYF. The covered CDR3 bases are TGTGCCAGCAGTGACTCCCCAACGGGACTAGCGGGCTCAGATACG.

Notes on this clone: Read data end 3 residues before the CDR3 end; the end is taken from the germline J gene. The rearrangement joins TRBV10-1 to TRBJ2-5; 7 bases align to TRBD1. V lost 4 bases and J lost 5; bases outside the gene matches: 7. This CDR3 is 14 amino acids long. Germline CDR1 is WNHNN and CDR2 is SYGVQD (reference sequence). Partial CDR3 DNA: TGCGCCAGCAGTGGACAGGGCATAGGGGAGACC. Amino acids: CASSGQGIGET. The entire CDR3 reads CASSGQGIGETQYF.

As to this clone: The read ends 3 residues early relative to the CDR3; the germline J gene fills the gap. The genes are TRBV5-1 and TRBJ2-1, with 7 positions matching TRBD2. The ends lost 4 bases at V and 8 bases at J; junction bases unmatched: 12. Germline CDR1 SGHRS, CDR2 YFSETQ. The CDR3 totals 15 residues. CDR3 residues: CASSPTSARRDEQFF. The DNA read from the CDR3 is TGCGCCAGCAGCCCAACTAGCGCCCGTAGGGATGAG. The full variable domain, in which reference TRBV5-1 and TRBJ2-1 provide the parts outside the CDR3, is KAGVTQTPRYLIKTRGQQVTLSCSPISGHRSVSWYQQTPGQGLQFLFEYFSETQRNKGNFPGRFSGRQFSNSRSEMNVSTLELGDSALYLCASSPTSARRDEQFFGPGTRLTVL.

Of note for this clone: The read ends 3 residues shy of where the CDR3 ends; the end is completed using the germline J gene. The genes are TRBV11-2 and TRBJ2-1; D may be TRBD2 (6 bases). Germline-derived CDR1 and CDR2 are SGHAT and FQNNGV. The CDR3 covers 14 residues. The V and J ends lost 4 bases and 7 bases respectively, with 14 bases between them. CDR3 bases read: TGTGCCAGCAGCTCCCCCGGCCGGGGGAATGAG. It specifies CASSSPGRGNE. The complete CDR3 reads CASSSPGRGNEQFF.

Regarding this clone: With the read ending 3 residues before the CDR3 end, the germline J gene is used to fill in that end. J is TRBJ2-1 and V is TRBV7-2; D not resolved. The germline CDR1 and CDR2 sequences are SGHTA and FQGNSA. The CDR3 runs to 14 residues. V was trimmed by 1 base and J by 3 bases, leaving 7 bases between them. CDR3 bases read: TGTGCCAGCAGCTTAGACGAGCTCTACAATGAG. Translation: CASSLDELYNE. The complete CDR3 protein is CASSLDELYNEQFF.